This T cell receptor (beta chain) came from a study of T cell repertoires in cytomegalovirus infection. About the research overall: Recently identified HLA-C-restricted CMV epitopes were among the peptides used. Both CMV infection and a matching HLA type were indicated by public TCR beta signatures. Study observations and caveats: Cumulative frequency of public TCR beta families picked out carriers of CMV plus the relevant HLA. Ex vivo responses were dominated by HLA-C-restricted CMV-specific TCR beta clonotypes.

On this clonotype itself: Its antigen is currently unknown.

Via MiXCR, TCRdb re-called the reads, giving one row per CDR3 protein. This sample carries around 770,000 distinct CDR3 sequences, around 29% of them seen once, and the ten largest clones take around 13%. Germline CDR1 and CDR2: LNHDA and SQIVND (reference sequence). CDR3 length: 15 amino acids. V was trimmed by 3 bases and J by 0 bases, leaving 9 bases between them. This TCR came from a human donor in good health (CMV status not recorded). Some clones in this sample may be carry-over from other donors' samples. The V and J genes are TRBV19 and TRBJ2-4; D may match TRBD1 or TRBD2 (5 bases each). The sequences come from cultured CD8+ T cells from PBMCs, collected from culture after CMV antigen stimulation. The CDR3 coding sequence is TGTGCCAGTAGTATCCGGGACGGAGCCAAAAACATTCAGTACTTC. Translation: CASSIRDGAKNIQYF. The complete variable domain, with remaining parts taken from reference TRBV19 and TRBJ2-4, reads DGGITQSPKYLFRKEGQNVTLSCEQNLNHDAMYWYRQDPGQGLRLIYYSQIVNDFQKGDIAEGYSVSREKKESFPLTVTSAQKNPTAFYLCASSIRDGAKNIQYFGAGTRLSVL.